Listed here are 10 T cell receptor beta chains from one sample, sequenced in a study of CD8 T cells in ankylosing spondylitis. These TCRs are of unknown antigen specificity. TCRdb reprocessed the 5' RACE reads via MiXCR and lists one record per CDR3 protein. The data contain roughly 670,000 distinct CDR3 sequences, around 19% of them singletons. Study-level results: Blood from ankylosing spondylitis patients appeared to carry a characteristic roughly eight-variant TCR beta motif.

Sequencing was done on a sample of blood, either unsorted or a sorted T cell fraction (not recorded which). These receptors were collected from a male donor with ankylosing spondylitis.

Written as DNA, the CDR3 is TGTGCCAGCAGCCGGGGACTAGCGGGAGAAGATGAGCAGTTCTTC. This codes for CASSRGLAGEDEQFF. The chain has TRBV5-4 and TRBJ2-1; TRBD2 agrees at 14 bases. Germline CDR1 SGHNT, CDR2 YYREEE (reference sequence). V was pared by 4 bases and J by 8 bases, with 5 bases of the junction left unmatched. This CDR3 has 15 residues. Drawing the rest from reference TRBV5-4 and TRBJ2-1, the complete variable domain is ETGVTQSPTHLIKTRGQQVTLRCSSQSGHNTVSWYQQALGQGPQFIFQYYREEENGRGNFPPRFSGLQFPNYSSELNVNALELDDSALYLCASSRGLAGEDEQFFGPGTRLTVL.

This clonotype was picked up a small number of times. The rearrangement links TRBV6-2 or TRBV6-3 to TRBJ2-7, with TRBD1 matching over 7 bases. V was pared by 2 bases and J by 2 bases, with 9 bases of the junction left unmatched. This CDR3 spans 16 amino acids. Germline CDR1 MNHEY, CDR2 SVGEGT. CDR3 in amino acids: CASSYTPRGKTYEQYF. In DNA form, the CDR3 reads TGTGCCAGCAGTTACACCCCCAGGGGGAAAACCTACGAGCAGTACTTC.

The chain has TRBV4-1 and TRBJ1-2, with unresolved D. This CDR3 has 15 residues. Trimming removed 4 bases at V and 7 bases at J, with 19 bases between. Germline CDR1 and CDR2: MGHRA and YSYEKL. DNA of the CDR3: TGCGCCAGCAGCCCCCAAGCTGCAAGCCCCATTGGCTACACCTTC. Its translation: CASSPQAASPIGYTF.

This clonotype showed up many times. The junction departs from the called germline gene at one end, perhaps through a read error. The chain couples TRBV29-1 to TRBJ2-2, with a tentative D call TRBD1 (6 bases). The CDR3 is made up of 11 amino acids. Germline values: CDR1 SQVTM, CDR2 ANQGSEA. CDR3 loop: CGGYGTGELFF. CDR3 DNA sequence: TGTGGGGGCTATGGCACCGGGGAGCTGTTTTTT.

V usage is TRBV6-1 and J usage is TRBJ2-3, with 7 bases fitting TRBD2. This CDR3 region has 15 residues. Germline V gene sequence: CDR1 MNHNS, CDR2 SASEGT. V lost 3 bases to trimming and J lost 0 bases; unmatched junction nucleotides: 3. As DNA, the CDR3 is TGTGCCAGCAGTGAGAGCGGGGCTAGCACAGATACGCAGTATTTT. Its translation is CASSESGASTDTQYF.

This clonotype showed up many times. The V and J genes are TRBV12-3 or TRBV12-4 and TRBJ2-7; no definite D call. The length of the CDR3 is 13 residues. Trimming took off 8 bases at V and 0 bases at J, with 11 bases between the two ends. CDR3 nucleotides: TGTGCCAGCGGGTGGCAGAGCTCCTACGAGCAGTACTTC. It yields the protein CASGWQSSYEQYF.

This clonotype was observed a few times. The CDR3 region has the DNA TGCGCCAGCAGCCAAGTGGGGGATGATACGCAGTATTTT. This gives the protein CASSQVGDDTQYF. The J gene is TRBJ2-3, the V gene TRBV4-1; possibly TRBD1 or TRBD2 for D (5 bases each). Deletions cut 1 base from V and 6 bases from J, with 8 bases between. Germline V gene lookup returns CDR1 MGHRA and CDR2 YSYEKL. The CDR3 covers 13 residues.

The chain joins TRBV11-2 to TRBJ2-2; TRBD2 aligns across 15 bases. Germline V lookup: CDR1 SGHAT, CDR2 FQNNGV. The CDR3 extends over 17 amino acids. Trimming at V came to 5 bases and at J to 4 bases, leaving 5 bases not matched to a gene. The CDR3 DNA sequence: TGTGCCAGCAGCCTTGGACTAGCGGGAGGGGTCACCGGGGAGCTGTTTTTT. Translated, it gives CASSLGLAGGVTGELFF.

The chain carries TRBV20-1 and TRBJ1-5, with D possibly matching TRBD1 (6 bases). The V gene lost 6 bases and the J gene lost 2 bases, with 14 bases spanning the gap. The CDR3 has 14 residues. Germline CDR1 reads DFQATT; CDR2 reads SNEGSKA (reference sequence). CDR3 residues: CSAEGGGRNQPQHF. The DNA of the CDR3 is TGCAGTGCCGAGGGAGGGGGACGCAATCAGCCCCAGCATTTT.

This clonotype occurred a few times. The chain links TRBV5-1 to TRBJ2-1, with 9 bases matching TRBD1. The CDR3 runs to 15 residues. Germline V gene sequence: CDR1 SGHRS, CDR2 YFSETQ. After removal of 4 bases from V and 10 bases from J, the junction contained 12 bases not matched to a gene. CDR3 loop: CASSAPGQGTREQFF. In nucleotides, the CDR3 is TGCGCCAGCAGCGCACCGGGACAGGGAACGAGGGAGCAGTTCTTC.